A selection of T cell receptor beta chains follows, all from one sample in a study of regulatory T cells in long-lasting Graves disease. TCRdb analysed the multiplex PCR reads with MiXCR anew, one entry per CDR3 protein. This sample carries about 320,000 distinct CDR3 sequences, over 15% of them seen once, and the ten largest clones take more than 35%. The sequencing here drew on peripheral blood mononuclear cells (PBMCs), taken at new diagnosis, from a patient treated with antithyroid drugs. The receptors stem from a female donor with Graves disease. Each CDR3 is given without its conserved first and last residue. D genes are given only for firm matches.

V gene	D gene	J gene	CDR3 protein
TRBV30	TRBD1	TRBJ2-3	AWWDRGLTDTQY
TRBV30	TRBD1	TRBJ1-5	AWSLGQDQPQH
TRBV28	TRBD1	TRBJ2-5	ASSSQPGQAVETQY
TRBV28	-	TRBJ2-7	ASRPTVSPSYEQY
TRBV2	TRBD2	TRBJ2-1	ASSEQRDLYNEQF
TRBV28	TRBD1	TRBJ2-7	ASSHDRDGEQY
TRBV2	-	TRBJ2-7	ASSLSVRTYEQY
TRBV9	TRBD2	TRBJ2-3	ASSVEVAGVTDTQY
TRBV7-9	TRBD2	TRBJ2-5	ASSIDSGSETQY
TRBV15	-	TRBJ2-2	ATSRERPGHGELF
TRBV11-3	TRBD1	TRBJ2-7	ASSLNPLDPIRGREQY
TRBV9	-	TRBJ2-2	ASSQTFLAIKNTGELF
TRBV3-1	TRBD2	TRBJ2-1	ASSLSGFTNEQF
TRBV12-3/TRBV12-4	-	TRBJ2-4	ASSLSGDGAVDIQY
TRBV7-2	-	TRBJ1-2	ASSLPESRSYGYT
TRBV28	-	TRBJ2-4	ASSAHKNIQY
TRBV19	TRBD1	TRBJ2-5	ASSIGTGAGETQY
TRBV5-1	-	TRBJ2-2	ASSLIRGTGELF
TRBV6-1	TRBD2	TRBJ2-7	ASRPFSGRSYEQY
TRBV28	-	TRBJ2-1	ASLTKGVSYNEQF
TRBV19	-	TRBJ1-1	ASSIGPNTEAF
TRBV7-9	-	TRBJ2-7	ASSLAGTQTYEQY
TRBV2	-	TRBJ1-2	ASSETRASYGYT
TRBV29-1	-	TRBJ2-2	SVSPGGGWTGELF
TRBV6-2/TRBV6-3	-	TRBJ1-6	ASNPQPNSPLH
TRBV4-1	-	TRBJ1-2	ASSQGLDYGYT
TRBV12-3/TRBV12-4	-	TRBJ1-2	ASSQPEEVYYGYT
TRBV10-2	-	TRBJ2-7	ASSVLWEKAYEQY
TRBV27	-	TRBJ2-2	ASSLIGLRGSGELF
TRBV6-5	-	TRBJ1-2	ASSYGDQLGYGYT
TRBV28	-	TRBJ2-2	ASRTGNTGELF
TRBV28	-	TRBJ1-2	ASSSGPVPPGGYT
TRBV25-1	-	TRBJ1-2	ASSEYSGNYGYT
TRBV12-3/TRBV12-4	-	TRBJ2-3	ASSLLNTDTQY
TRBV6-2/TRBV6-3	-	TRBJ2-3	ACTSSYSTDTQY
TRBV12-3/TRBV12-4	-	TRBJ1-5	ASSFGRVIKVQPQH
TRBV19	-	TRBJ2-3	ASSTRGSDTQY
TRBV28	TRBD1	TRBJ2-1	ASSLRVWGTDEQF
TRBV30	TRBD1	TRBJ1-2	AWRRQGNYGYT
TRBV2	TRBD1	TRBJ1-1	ATKRTGTLSEAF
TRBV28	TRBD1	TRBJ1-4	ASSLYGDRTEKLF
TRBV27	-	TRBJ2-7	ASSLEERGYEQY
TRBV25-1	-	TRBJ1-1	ASSEFRQASMNTEAF
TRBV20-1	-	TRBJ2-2	SATPRQASSTGELF
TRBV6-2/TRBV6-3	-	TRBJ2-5	ASTQPGQETQY
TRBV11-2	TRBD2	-	ASSRLAGLGNEQF
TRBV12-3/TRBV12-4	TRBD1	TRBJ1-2	ASSSTSTGRGLGYT
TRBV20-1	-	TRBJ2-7	SARETYEQY
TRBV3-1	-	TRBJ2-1	ASSQMGPAGDEQF
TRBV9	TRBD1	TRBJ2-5	ASSAWTGSSETQY
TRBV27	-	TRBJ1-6	ASSLVFGDYNSPLH
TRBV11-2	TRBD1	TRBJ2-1	ASSVRDSLNEQF
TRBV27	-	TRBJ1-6	ASSWWQGNNSPLH
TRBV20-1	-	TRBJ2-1	SARKQPSYNEQF
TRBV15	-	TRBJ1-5	ATSREGSGYDQPQH